A single sample gave rise to the 19 T cell receptor beta chains below, sequenced in a study of OX40 agonist ivuxolimab in advanced cancers. Libraries were prepared by immunoSEQ multiplex PCR; TCRdb keeps only in-frame clonotypes and omits some of them. Among 100,000 or so clones listed, around 90% were seen once. This material consisted of CD4+ or CD8+ T cells sorted from blood, taken in a trial of the OX40 agonist ivuxolimab. These receptor sequences come from an adult with an advanced solid tumor such as melanoma, head and neck, liver or kidney cancer.

The chain has TRBV5-4 and TRBJ2-7; 9 bases are a match to TRBD1. J gave up 1 base and V 4 bases, and 6 bases lay outside the gene matches. The CDR3 sequence is 15 residues long. Germline values: CDR1 SGHNT, CDR2 YYREEE (reference sequence). CDR3 region: CASSLKGTGSYEQYF. The DNA of the CDR3 is TGTGCCAGCAGCCTAAAAGGGACAGGGTCCTACGAGCAGTACTTC.

The chain combines TRBV2 with TRBJ2-1; TRBD2 agrees at 11 bases. The CDR3 totals 14 residues. CDR1 and CDR2 from the germline V gene are SNHLY and FYNNEI. J was trimmed by 7 bases and V by 8 bases; bases with no gene match: 7. The chain's CDR3 is CASRTSGSKNEQFF. The CDR3, as DNA: TGTGCCAGCCGTACTAGCGGGAGTAAGAATGAGCAGTTCTTC.

This chain joins TRBV28 and TRBJ2-5, with D perhaps matching TRBD2 (6 bases). This CDR3 comprises 15 residues. Trimming stripped 4 bases from V and 5 bases from J, with 17 bases between. Germline values: CDR1 MDHEN, CDR2 SYDVKM. The CDR3: CASSSPAGRGETQYF. DNA for the CDR3: TGTGCCAGCAGTTCCCCCGCGGGGCGAGGGGAGACCCAGTACTTC.

This sequence joins TRBV27 and TRBJ2-2, with TRBD2 matching over 7 bases. This CDR3 is built from 15 residues. Germline CDR1 and CDR2: MNHEY and SMNVEV (reference sequence). Unmatched junction bases numbered 7, after V lost 7 bases and J lost 2 bases. For the CDR3, the DNA is TGTGCCAGCAACCCGGGACTACTCAACACCGGGGAGCTGTTTTTT. It specifies CASNPGLLNTGELFF.

The chain employs TRBV15 and TRBJ1-2, with a tentative D call TRBD1 (5 bases). Germline V gives CDR1 LNHNV, CDR2 YYDKDF (reference sequence). The germline V and J ends were trimmed by 0 bases and 3 bases, with 11 bases remaining between them. This CDR3 region has 15 residues. The DNA of the CDR3 is TGTGCCACCAGCAGAGATAAGGGGATGGACTATGGCTACACCTTC. This codes for CATSRDKGMDYGYTF.

The genes are TRBV5-4 and TRBJ1-1; 8 bases agree with TRBD1. Germline V gives CDR1 SGHNT, CDR2 YYREEE (reference sequence). The CDR3 sequence is 13 residues long. V gave up 3 bases and J gave up 6 bases; unmatched junction bases: 4. CDR3: CASSSQGAAEAFF. The CDR3 DNA follows: TGTGCCAGCAGCTCCCAGGGGGCCGCTGAAGCTTTCTTT.

The chain couples TRBV27 to TRBJ2-1; possibly TRBD2 for D (5 bases). Deletions cut 5 bases from V and 10 bases from J, with 24 bases between. Per the germline V gene, CDR1 is MNHEY and CDR2 is SMNVEV (reference sequence). The CDR3 totals 16 residues. CDR3 DNA sequence: TGTGCCAGCAGTACTACCCGGGATCTACCATCCAGGGAGCAGTTCTTC. Its protein is CASSTTRDLPSREQFF.

This clone has only one observation. The rearrangement uses TRBV4-3 and TRBJ1-2; TRBD1 might be the D (6 bases). Looked up from germline, CDR1 is LGHNA and CDR2 is YSLEER. The ends were cut back, 2 bases at V and 4 bases at J, with 23 bases in the middle. The CDR3 spans 18 residues. The CDR3 DNA reads TGCGCCAGCAGCCAAAAAACTACCGCGACGGGGGGCGGCTATGGCTACACCTTC. Protein: CASSQKTTATGGGYGYTF.

As DNA, the CDR3 is TGTGCCAGCGCGAGGGGGTCAGGCACCTACGAGCAGTACTTC. As protein: CASARGSGTYEQYF. The V gene is TRBV2, the J gene TRBJ2-7; a possible D gene is TRBD1 (6 bases). The V gene lost 8 bases and the J gene lost 2 bases, with 16 bases spanning the gap. The CDR3 is 14 amino acids. Per germline, CDR1 SNHLY and CDR2 FYNNEI.

The chain uses TRBV14 and TRBJ2-7; D is undetermined. The CDR3 is 14 residues long. From germline, CDR1 is SGHDN and CDR2 FVKESK. With 2 bases removed from V and 1 base from J, the gap between germline ends came to 9 bases. The CDR3 nucleotides read TGTGCCAGCAGCCAATTCGCGAAATCCTACGAGCAGTACTTC. Translation: CASSQFAKSYEQYF.

J is TRBJ2-7 and V is TRBV18; possibly TRBD1 for D (6 bases). Germline-derived CDR1 and CDR2 are KGHSH and LQKENI. The CDR3 has 15 residues. V lost 2 bases to trimming and J lost 4 bases, with 15 bases between them. The CDR3 sequence: CASSPVGTKPYEQYF. CDR3 nucleotide sequence: TGTGCCAGCTCACCAGTCGGGACAAAACCTTACGAGCAGTACTTC.

The chain uses TRBV28 and TRBJ1-4; no definite D call. The CDR3 runs 12 residues. Germline V lookup: CDR1 MDHEN, CDR2 SYDVKM. V was cut by 5 bases and J by 8 bases, with 9 bases left in between. CDR3 protein: CASSTRGEKLFF. CDR3 DNA sequence: TGTGCCAGCAGTACCCGTGGGGAAAAACTGTTTTTT.

The chain joins TRBV18 to TRBJ2-5; D possibly corresponds to TRBD1 (5 bases). Germline assignment: CDR1 KGHSH and CDR2 LQKENI. The CDR3 runs to 12 residues. V lost 1 base and J lost 5, with 5 bases in between. The CDR3 protein is CASSPQGETQYF. The CDR3 DNA follows: TGTGCCAGCTCACCACAGGGGGAGACCCAGTACTTC.

V and J are TRBV5-5 and TRBJ2-6; D gene uncertain. V was cut by 3 bases and J by 0 bases, with 10 bases left in between. The CDR3 spans 16 residues. CDR1 SGHKS and CDR2 YYEKEE come from the germline V gene (reference sequence). The CDR3 is CASSSRHRSGANVLTF. CDR3 DNA: TGTGCCAGCAGCTCCAGACACCGCTCTGGGGCCAACGTCCTGACTTTC. The variable domain in full, with the rest retrieved from reference TRBV5-5 and TRBJ2-6, is DAGVTQSPTHLIKTRGQQVTLRCSPISGHKSVSWYQQVLGQGPQFIFQYYEKEERGRGNFPDRFSARQFPNYSSELNVNALLLGDSALYLCASSSRHRSGANVLTFGAGSRLTVL.

The rearrangement links TRBV5-1 to TRBJ2-1; TRBD1 matches 7 bases. Germline V gene sequence: CDR1 SGHRS, CDR2 YFSETQ. The CDR3 has 14 residues. Losses at the gene ends were 3 bases for V and 7 bases for J; bases not matched to a gene: 7. CDR3 sequence (DNA): TGCGCCAGCAGCTCCTACGGGACAGCTAATGAGCAGTTCTTC. Its protein product is CASSSYGTANEQFF.

The chain uses TRBV7-2 and TRBJ2-2, with TRBD2 identical over 11 bases. The germline gives CDR1 SGHTA, CDR2 FQGNSA. Trimming cost V 6 bases and J 5 bases; bases outside gene matches: 8. This CDR3 contains 16 residues. CDR3 bases: TGTGCCAGCAGTTACACTAGCGGGAGTAGAACCGGGGAGCTGTTTTTT. It translates to CASSYTSGSRTGELFF. Complete variable domain (other parts from reference TRBV7-2 and TRBJ2-2): GAGVSQSPSNKVTEKGKDVELRCDPISGHTALYWYRQSLGQGLEFLIYFQGNSAPDKSGLPSDRFSAERTGGSVSTLTIQRTQQEDSAVYLCASSYTSGSRTGELFFGEGSRLTVL.

The chain recombines TRBV4-2 with TRBJ2-1; 9 positions agree with TRBD2. CDR3 length: 16 residues. V dropped 0 bases and J dropped 8; count of bases not matched to a gene: 8. The V gene's germline CDR1 is LGHNA and CDR2 YNFKEQ. The CDR3 reads CASSQDLASGTDEQFF. In nucleotides, the CDR3 is TGTGCCAGCAGCCAAGATCTGGCTAGCGGGACCGATGAGCAGTTCTTC.

The genes are TRBV30 and TRBJ1-4, with 10 bases aligning to TRBD1. Per germline, CDR1 GTSNPN and CDR2 SVGIG (reference sequence). The CDR3 is 13 residues long. V gave up 4 bases and J gave up 7 bases; unmatched junction bases: 3. The DNA for the CDR3 is TGTGCCTGGACCGGGGACAGGGGTGAAAAACTGTTTTTT. This encodes CAWTGDRGEKLFF.

The rearrangement joins TRBV7-3 to TRBJ1-2; 7 bases agree with TRBD1. The length of the CDR3 is 15 residues. The junction had 6 bases not matched to a gene; V was cut back by 5 bases and J by 0 bases. The germline gives CDR1 SGHTA, CDR2 FQGTGA. The CDR3 nucleotides read TGTGCCAGCAGCACTACGGGACAGTCTAACTATGGCTACACCTTC. It is translated as CASSTTGQSNYGYTF.